This paragraph reports one T cell receptor beta chain. As yet, its antigen is unknown. Germline V gene sequence: CDR1 ENHRY, CDR2 SYGVKD. Deletions cut 4 bases from V and 3 bases from J, with 7 bases between. This CDR3 has 13 residues. TCRdb passed the 5' RACE reads through MiXCR, listing each CDR3 protein once. The table records about 200,000 distinct CDR3 sequences, roughly 7.5% of them present only once. These data are taken from a study of identical twins. Regarding the study as a whole: One should note that invariant MAIT and iNKT cells could partly confound zero-insertion analyses.

This same sample was also taken into another study, of yellow fever vaccine responses in identical twins.

This receptor was obtained from a woman between 18 and 30 years old in good health. The V call is TRBV10-3, the J call TRBJ1-3, with a possible D match to TRBD1 (6 bases). Source material: memory (CD45RO+) T cells sorted from blood. The CDR3 spells CAISGGHGNTIYF. In DNA form, the CDR3 reads TGTGCCATCAGTGGGGGGCATGGAAACACCATATATTTT.